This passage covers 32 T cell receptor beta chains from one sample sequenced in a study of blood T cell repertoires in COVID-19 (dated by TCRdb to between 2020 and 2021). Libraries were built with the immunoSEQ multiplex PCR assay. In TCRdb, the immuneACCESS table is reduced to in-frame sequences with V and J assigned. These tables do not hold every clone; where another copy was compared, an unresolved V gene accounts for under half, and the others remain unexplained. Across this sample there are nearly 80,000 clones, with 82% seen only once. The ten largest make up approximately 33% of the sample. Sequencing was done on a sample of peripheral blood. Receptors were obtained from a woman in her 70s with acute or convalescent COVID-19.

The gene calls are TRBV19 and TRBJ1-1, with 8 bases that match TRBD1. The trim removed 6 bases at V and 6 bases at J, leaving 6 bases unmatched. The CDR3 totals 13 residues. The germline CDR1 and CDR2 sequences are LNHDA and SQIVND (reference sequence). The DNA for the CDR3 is TGTGCCAGTAGGGCACAGGGGGGCCCTGAAGCTTTCTTT. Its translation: CASRAQGGPEAFF.

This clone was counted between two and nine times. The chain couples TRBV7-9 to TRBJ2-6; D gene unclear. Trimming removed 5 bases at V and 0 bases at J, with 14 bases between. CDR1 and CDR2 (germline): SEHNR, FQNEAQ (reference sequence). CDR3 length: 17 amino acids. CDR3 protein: CASSENYVVSGANVLTF. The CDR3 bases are TGTGCCAGCAGCGAAAACTACGTGGTCTCTGGGGCCAACGTCCTGACTTTC.

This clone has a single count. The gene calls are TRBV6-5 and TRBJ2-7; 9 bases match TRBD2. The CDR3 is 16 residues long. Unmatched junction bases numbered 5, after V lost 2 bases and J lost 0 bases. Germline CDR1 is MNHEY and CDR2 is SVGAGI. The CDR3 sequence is CASSYGAGGSSYEQYF. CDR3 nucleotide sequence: TGTGCCAGCAGTTACGGGGCGGGAGGGAGCTCCTACGAGCAGTACTTC.

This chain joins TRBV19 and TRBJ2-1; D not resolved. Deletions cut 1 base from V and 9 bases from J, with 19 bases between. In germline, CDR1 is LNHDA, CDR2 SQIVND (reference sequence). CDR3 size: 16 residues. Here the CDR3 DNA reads TGTGCCAGTAGTATAGCCGTTCGAGCTGGGCACAGTGAGCAGTTCTTC. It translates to CASSIAVRAGHSEQFF.

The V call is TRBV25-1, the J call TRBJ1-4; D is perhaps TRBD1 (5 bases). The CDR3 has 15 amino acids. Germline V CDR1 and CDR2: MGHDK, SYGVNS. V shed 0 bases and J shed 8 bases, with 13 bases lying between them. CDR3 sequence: CASSEYTGAREKLFF. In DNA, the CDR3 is TGTGCCAGCAGTGAATATACTGGGGCTCGGGAAAAACTGTTTTTT.

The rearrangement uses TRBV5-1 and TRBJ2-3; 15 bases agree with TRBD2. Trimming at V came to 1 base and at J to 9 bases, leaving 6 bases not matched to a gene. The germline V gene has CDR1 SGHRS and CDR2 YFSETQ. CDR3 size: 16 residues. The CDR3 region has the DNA TGCGCCAGCAGCTTGCAGGGGACTAGCGGGAGGACGACGCAGTATTTT. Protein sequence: CASSLQGTSGRTTQYF. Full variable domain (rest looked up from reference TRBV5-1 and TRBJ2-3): KAGVTQTPRYLIKTRGQQVTLSCSPISGHRSVSWYQQTPGQGLQFLFEYFSETQRNKGNFPGRFSGRQFSNSRSEMNVSTLELGDSALYLCASSLQGTSGRTTQYFGPGTRLTVL.

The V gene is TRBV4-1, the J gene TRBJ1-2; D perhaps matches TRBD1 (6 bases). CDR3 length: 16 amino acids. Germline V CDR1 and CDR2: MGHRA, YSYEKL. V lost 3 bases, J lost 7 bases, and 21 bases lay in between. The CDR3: CASSHAGTPLVGGYTF. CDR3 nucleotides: TGCGCCAGCAGCCACGCCGGGACACCGCTTGTAGGTGGCTACACCTTC.

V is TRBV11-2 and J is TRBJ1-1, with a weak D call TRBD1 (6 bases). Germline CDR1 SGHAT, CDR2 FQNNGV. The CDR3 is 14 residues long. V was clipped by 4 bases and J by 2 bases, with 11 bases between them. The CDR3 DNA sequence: TGTGCCAGCAGCTCGGGACAATATAACACTGAAGCTTTCTTT. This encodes CASSSGQYNTEAFF.

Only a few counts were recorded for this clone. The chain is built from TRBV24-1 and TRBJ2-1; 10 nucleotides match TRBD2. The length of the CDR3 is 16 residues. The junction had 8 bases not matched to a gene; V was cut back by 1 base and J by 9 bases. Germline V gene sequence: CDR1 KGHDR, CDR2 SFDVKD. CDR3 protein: CATSDLSGRALGEQFF. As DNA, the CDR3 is TGTGCCACCAGTGATTTAAGCGGGAGGGCCCTCGGTGAGCAGTTCTTC.

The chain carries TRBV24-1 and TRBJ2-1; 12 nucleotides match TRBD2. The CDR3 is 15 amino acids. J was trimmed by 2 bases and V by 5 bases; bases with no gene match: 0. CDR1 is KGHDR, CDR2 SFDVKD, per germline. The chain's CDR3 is CATSASGRAYNEQFF. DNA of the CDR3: TGTGCCACCAGTGCTAGCGGGAGGGCCTACAATGAGCAGTTCTTC.

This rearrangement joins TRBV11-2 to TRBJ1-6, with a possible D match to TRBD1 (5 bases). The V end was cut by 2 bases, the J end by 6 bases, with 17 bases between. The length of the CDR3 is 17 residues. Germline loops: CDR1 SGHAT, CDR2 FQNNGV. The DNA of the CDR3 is TGTGCCAGCAGCTTAATTCGAAGGGGCGACCTTAATTCACCCCTCCACTTT. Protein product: CASSLIRRGDLNSPLHF.

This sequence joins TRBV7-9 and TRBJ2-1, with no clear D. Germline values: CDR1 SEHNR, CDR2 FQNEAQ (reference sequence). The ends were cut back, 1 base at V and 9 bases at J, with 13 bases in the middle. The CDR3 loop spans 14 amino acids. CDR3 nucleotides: TGTGCCAGCAGCTTAGTCGGAAGTTCGGGTGAGCAGTTCTTC. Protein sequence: CASSLVGSSGEQFF.

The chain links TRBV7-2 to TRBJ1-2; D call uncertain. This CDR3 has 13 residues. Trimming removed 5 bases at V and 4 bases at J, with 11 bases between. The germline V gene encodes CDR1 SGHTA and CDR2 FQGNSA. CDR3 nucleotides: TGTGCCAGCAGCACCGGGAGTACCTATGGCTACACCTTC. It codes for CASSTGSTYGYTF.

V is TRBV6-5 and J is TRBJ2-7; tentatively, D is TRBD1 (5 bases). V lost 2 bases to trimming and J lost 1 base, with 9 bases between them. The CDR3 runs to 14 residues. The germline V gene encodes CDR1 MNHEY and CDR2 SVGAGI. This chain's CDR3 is CASSYTQGSYEQYF. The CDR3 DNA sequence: TGTGCCAGCAGTTACACCCAGGGATCCTACGAGCAGTACTTC.

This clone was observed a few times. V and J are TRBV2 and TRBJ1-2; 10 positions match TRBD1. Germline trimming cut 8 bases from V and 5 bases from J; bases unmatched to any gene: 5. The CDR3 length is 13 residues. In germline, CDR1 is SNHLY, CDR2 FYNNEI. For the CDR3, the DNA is TGTGCCAGCTTTCTGGACAGGGGGTATGGCTACACCTTC. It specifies CASFLDRGYGYTF.

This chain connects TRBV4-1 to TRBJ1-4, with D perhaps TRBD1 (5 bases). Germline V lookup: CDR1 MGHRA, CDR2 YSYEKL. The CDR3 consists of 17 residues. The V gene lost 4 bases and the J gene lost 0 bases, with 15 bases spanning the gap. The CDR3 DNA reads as TGCGCCAGCAGCCGATGGCAGGGCCCCGCAACTAATGAAAAACTGTTTTTT. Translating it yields CASSRWQGPATNEKLFF.

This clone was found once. As DNA, the CDR3 is TGTGCCAGCAGCCAAGATTTACTAGCGGCTCCTAATGAGCAGTTCTTC. Translating it yields CASSQDLLAAPNEQFF. The chain is built from TRBV4-2 and TRBJ2-1; 8 bases are shared with TRBD2. CDR1 LGHNA and CDR2 YNFKEQ come from the germline V gene. Germline trimming cut 0 bases from V and 7 bases from J; bases unmatched to any gene: 8. The CDR3 is made up of 16 amino acids.

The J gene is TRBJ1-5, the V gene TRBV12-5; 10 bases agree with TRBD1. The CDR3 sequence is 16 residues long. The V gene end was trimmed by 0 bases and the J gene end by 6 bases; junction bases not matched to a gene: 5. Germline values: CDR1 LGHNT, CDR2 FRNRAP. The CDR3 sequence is CASGLVRTGGLQPQHF. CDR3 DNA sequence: TGTGCTAGTGGTTTGGTACGGACAGGGGGACTTCAGCCCCAGCATTTT.

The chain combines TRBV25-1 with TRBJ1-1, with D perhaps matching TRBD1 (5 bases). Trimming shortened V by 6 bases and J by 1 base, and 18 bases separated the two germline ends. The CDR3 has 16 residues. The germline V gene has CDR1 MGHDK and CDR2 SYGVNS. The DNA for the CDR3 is TGTGCCAGCAGGGCACTCATGACAGCACGGAACACTGAAGCTTTCTTT. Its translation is CASRALMTARNTEAFF. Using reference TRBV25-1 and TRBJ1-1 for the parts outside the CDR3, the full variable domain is EADIYQTPRYLVIGTGKKITLECSQTMGHDKMYWYQQDPGMELHLIHYSYGVNSTEKGDLSSESTVSRIRTEHFPLTLESARPSHTSQYLCASRALMTARNTEAFFGQGTRLTVV.

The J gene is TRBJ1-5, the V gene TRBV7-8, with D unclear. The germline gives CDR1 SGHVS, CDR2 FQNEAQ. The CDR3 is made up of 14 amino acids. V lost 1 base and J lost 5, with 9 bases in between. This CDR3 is CASSLESRDQPQHF. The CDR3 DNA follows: TGTGCCAGCAGCTTAGAATCCCGGGATCAGCCCCAGCATTTT.

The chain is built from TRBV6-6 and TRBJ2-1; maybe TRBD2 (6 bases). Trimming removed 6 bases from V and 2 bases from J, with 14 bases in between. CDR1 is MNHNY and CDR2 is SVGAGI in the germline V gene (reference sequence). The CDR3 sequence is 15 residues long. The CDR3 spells CASRGLNIAYNEQFF. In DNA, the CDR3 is TGTGCCAGCAGGGGACTCAATATAGCCTACAATGAGCAGTTCTTC.

CDR3 in amino acids: CASSSTAPWEQYF. The CDR3 coding sequence is TGTGCCAGCAGCTCAACAGCACCATGGGAGCAGTACTTC. This chain joins TRBV2 and TRBJ2-7; D not certain. CDR1 and CDR2 (germline): SNHLY, FYNNEI. The CDR3 is 13 residues long. With 6 bases removed from V and 7 bases from J, the gap between germline ends came to 16 bases.

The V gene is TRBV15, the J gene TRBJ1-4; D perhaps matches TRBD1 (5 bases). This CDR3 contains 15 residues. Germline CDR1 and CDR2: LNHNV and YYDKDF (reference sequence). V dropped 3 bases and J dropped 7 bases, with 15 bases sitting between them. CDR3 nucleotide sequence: TGTGCCACCAGCAGGGACGGGACTGGGGGTGAAAAACTGTTTTTT. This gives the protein CATSRDGTGGEKLFF. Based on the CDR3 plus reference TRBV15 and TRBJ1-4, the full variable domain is DAMVIQNPRYQVTQFGKPVTLSCSQTLNHNVMYWYQQKSSQAPKLLFHYYDKDFNNEADTPDNFQSRRPNTSFCFLDIRSPGLGDTAMYLCATSRDGTGGEKLFFGSGTQLSVL.

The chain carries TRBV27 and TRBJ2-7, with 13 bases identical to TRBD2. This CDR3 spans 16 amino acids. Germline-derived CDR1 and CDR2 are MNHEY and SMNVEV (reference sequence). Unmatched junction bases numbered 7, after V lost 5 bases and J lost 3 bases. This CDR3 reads CASSPGLAGVGYEQYF. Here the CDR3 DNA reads TGTGCCAGCAGTCCAGGACTAGCGGGAGTGGGCTACGAGCAGTACTTC.

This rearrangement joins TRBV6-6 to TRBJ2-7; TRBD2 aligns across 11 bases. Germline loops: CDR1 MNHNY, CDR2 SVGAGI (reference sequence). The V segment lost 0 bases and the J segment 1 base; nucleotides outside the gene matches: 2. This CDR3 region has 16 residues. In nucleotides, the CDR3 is TGTGCCAGCAGTTACTCGCCTAGCGGGAGGTCCTACGAGCAGTACTTC. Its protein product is CASSYSPSGRSYEQYF.

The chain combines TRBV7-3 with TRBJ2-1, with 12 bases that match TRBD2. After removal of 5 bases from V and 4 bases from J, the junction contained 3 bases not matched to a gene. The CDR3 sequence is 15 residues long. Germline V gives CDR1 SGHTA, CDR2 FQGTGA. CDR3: CASSQLAGGYNEQFF. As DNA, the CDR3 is TGTGCCAGCAGCCAACTAGCGGGGGGTTACAATGAGCAGTTCTTC.

CDR3 loop: CASSKRQSSSGANVLTF. The DNA of the CDR3 is TGTGCCAGCAGCAAACGACAGAGTTCCTCTGGGGCCAACGTCCTGACTTTC. The rearrangement links TRBV11-2 to TRBJ2-6; perhaps TRBD1 as D (5 bases). The CDR3 covers 17 residues. CDR1 SGHAT and CDR2 FQNNGV come from the germline V gene. The V end lost 5 bases, the J end lost 0 bases, and 14 bases lay between the germline ends.

CDR3: CASSVEQDIIYGYTF. CDR3 DNA: TGTGCCAGCAGCGTAGAACAGGACATTATCTATGGCTACACCTTC. This chain links TRBV9 with TRBJ1-2, with TRBD1 as a possible D gene (5 bases). The germline gives CDR1 SGDLS, CDR2 YYNGEE. V shed 0 bases and J shed 4 bases, with 13 bases lying between them. This CDR3 is 15 amino acids long.

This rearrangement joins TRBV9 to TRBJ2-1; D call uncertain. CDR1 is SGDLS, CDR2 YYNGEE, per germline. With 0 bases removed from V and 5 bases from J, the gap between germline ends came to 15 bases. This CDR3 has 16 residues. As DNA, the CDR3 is TGTGCCAGCAGCGTAGGACCCCTTTTCAGGAACAATGAGCAGTTCTTC. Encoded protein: CASSVGPLFRNNEQFF. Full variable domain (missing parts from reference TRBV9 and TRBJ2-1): DSGVTQTPKHLITATGQRVTLRCSPRSGDLSVYWYQQSLDQGLQFLIQYYNGEERAKGNILERFSAQQFPDLHSELNLSSLELGDSALYFCASSVGPLFRNNEQFFGPGTRLTVL.

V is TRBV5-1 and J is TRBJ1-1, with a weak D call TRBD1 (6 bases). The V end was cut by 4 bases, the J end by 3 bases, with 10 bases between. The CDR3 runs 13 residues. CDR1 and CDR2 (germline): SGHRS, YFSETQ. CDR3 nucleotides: TGCGCCAGCAGCACATCAGGGGACACTGAAGCTTTCTTT. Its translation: CASSTSGDTEAFF.

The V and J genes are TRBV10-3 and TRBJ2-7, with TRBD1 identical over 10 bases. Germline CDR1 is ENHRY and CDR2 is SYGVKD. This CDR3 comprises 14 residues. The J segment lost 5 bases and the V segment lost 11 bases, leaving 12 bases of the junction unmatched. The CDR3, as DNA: TGTGCCGCCACGGGCCGGACAGGGGGAGACGAGCAGTACTTC. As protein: CAATGRTGGDEQYF.

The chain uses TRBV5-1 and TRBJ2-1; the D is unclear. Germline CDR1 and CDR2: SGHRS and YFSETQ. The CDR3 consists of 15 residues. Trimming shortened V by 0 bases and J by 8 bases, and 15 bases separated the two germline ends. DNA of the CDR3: TGCGCCAGCAGCTTGGGTGAGAATGATTTCCATGAGCAGTTCTTC. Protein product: CASSLGENDFHEQFF.